This entry lists 25 T cell receptor beta chains sequenced from one sample in a study of OX40 agonist ivuxolimab in advanced cancers. Method: immunoSEQ multiplex PCR; TCRdb's copy keeps in-frame clones and lacks some. The sample has about 53,000 clones, about 88% seen once; the top ten hold around 1.5%. This specimen was CD4+ or CD8+ T cells sorted from blood, taken in a trial of the OX40 agonist ivuxolimab. These TCRs come from an adult with an advanced solid tumor such as melanoma, head and neck, liver or kidney cancer.

This chain joins TRBV4-1 and TRBJ2-6, with 10 positions matching TRBD2. The V segment lost 2 bases and the J segment 2 bases; nucleotides outside the gene matches: 18. This CDR3 is built from 22 residues. Germline values: CDR1 MGHRA, CDR2 YSYEKL. The CDR3 spells CASSQNPWLAGGSQPGANVLTF. CDR3 nucleotide sequence: TGCGCCAGCAGCCAAAACCCCTGGTTAGCGGGGGGTTCCCAGCCTGGGGCCAACGTCCTGACTTTC.

The rearrangement joins TRBV7-2 to TRBJ1-6; TRBD1 agrees at 10 bases. This CDR3 contains 16 residues. V was clipped by 5 bases and J by 10 bases; unmatched bases: 11. Germline CDR1 reads SGHTA; CDR2 reads FQGNSA. CDR3 in amino acids: CASSRQRTGGKSPLHF. In nucleotides, the CDR3 is TGTGCCAGCAGCCGCCAACGGACAGGGGGAAAATCACCCCTCCACTTT.

This chain joins TRBV5-4 and TRBJ1-2; D is perhaps TRBD1 (6 bases). The germline V and J ends were trimmed by 3 bases and 5 bases, with 14 bases remaining between them. The CDR3 covers 14 residues. Germline V gives CDR1 SGHNT, CDR2 YYREEE (reference sequence). CDR3 in DNA: TGTGCCAGCAGCTCGAGGGGGGAGTGGTATGGCTACACCTTC. This codes for CASSSRGEWYGYTF.

The V gene is TRBV5-1, the J gene TRBJ1-5; 9 bases align to TRBD1. The CDR3 extends over 14 amino acids. Germline CDR1 reads SGHRS; CDR2 reads YFSETQ. Losses at the gene ends were 4 bases for V and 4 bases for J; bases not matched to a gene: 3. CDR3 in amino acids: CASSTGQGNQPQHF. CDR3 bases: TGCGCCAGCAGCACTGGACAGGGGAATCAGCCCCAGCATTTT. Supplemented by reference TRBV5-1 and TRBJ1-5, the full variable domain reads KAGVTQTPRYLIKTRGQQVTLSCSPISGHRSVSWYQQTPGQGLQFLFEYFSETQRNKGNFPGRFSGRQFSNSRSEMNVSTLELGDSALYLCASSTGQGNQPQHFGDGTRLSIL.

This clone was counted once. The chain is built from TRBV11-2 and TRBJ1-4; D might be TRBD1 (6 bases). The CDR3 has 13 amino acids. CDR1 and CDR2 (germline): SGHAT, FQNNGV. Trimming cost V 3 bases and J 10 bases, with 12 bases left between them. DNA for the CDR3: TGTGCCAGCAGCTTGGGGGGCAAGGGAAAACTGTTTTTT. As protein: CASSLGGKGKLFF. Using reference TRBV11-2 and TRBJ1-4 for the parts outside the CDR3, the full variable domain is EAGVAQSPRYKIIEKRQSVAFWCNPISGHATLYWYQQILGQGPKLLIQFQNNGVVDDSQLPKDRFSAERLKGVDSTLKIQPAKLEDSAVYLCASSLGGKGKLFFGSGTQLSVL.

In its sample, this clone was seen a few times. The CDR3 protein is CASSQPSQPQHF. CDR3 nucleotide sequence: TGTGCCAGCTCGCAGCCTAGTCAGCCCCAGCATTTT. The chain joins TRBV6-6 to TRBJ1-5; D not certain. The germline V and J ends were trimmed by 8 bases and 6 bases, with 11 bases remaining between them. Germline values: CDR1 MNHNY, CDR2 SVGAGI (reference sequence). This CDR3 is built from 12 residues.

This rearrangement joins TRBV5-1 to TRBJ1-2; maybe TRBD1 (5 bases). Deletions cut 1 base from V and 8 bases from J, with 6 bases between. CDR3 length: 11 residues. Germline V CDR1 and CDR2: SGHRS, YFSETQ. The CDR3 spells CASSLRGGYTF. Written as DNA, the CDR3 is TGCGCCAGCAGCTTGCGGGGGGGCTACACCTTC.

The chain joins TRBV11-2 to TRBJ2-7, with no clear D. This CDR3 is built from 12 residues. Germline V gene data show CDR1 as SGHAT and CDR2 as FQNNGV. Trimming took 0 bases from V and 3 from J, leaving 3 bases between them. The chain's CDR3 is CASSLEGYEQYF. CDR3 in DNA: TGTGCCAGCAGCTTAGAGGGCTACGAGCAGTACTTC.

This sequence joins TRBV4-1 and TRBJ2-1; D is uncertain. There are 15 residues in the CDR3. Deletions cut 1 base from V and 1 base from J, with 8 bases between. Looked up from germline, CDR1 is MGHRA and CDR2 is YSYEKL. CDR3 coding DNA: TGCGCCAGCAGCCAAGTTGTCCAATCCTACAATGAGCAGTTCTTC. This translates into CASSQVVQSYNEQFF.

This chain connects TRBV18 to TRBJ2-7; 9 nucleotides align to TRBD1. The CDR3 is made up of 13 amino acids. Germline V CDR1 and CDR2: KGHSH, LQKENI. V lost 6 bases and J lost 6; bases outside the gene matches: 6. CDR3: CASSPGQGSEQYF. CDR3 nucleotides: TGTGCCAGCTCTCCCGGACAGGGGAGCGAGCAGTACTTC.

The V and J genes are TRBV30 and TRBJ2-7, with 8 bases identical to TRBD1. The CDR3 is made up of 13 amino acids. Germline trimming cut 2 bases from V and 9 bases from J; bases unmatched to any gene: 9. The germline CDR1 and CDR2 sequences are GTSNPN and SVGIG (reference sequence). CDR3 in DNA: TGTGCCTGGAGTTCCCGGACAGGGATGTCGCAGTACTTC. Protein product: CAWSSRTGMSQYF.

The chain employs TRBV29-1 and TRBJ1-5; 7 positions match TRBD1. Germline loops: CDR1 SQVTM, CDR2 ANQGSEA. The CDR3 runs to 13 residues. V dropped 6 bases and J dropped 4; count of bases not matched to a gene: 6. The CDR3 DNA reads as TGCAGCGTCGGAGGGACAGAGAATCAGCCCCAGCATTTT. Its protein product is CSVGGTENQPQHF.

This chain uses TRBV28 with TRBJ2-5; D possibly corresponds to TRBD2 (6 bases). V was pared by 0 bases and J by 1 base, with 6 bases between. CDR3 length: 14 residues. Germline V gene data show CDR1 as MDHEN and CDR2 as SYDVKM. CDR3 in DNA: TGTGCCAGCAGTTTATGGGGACTCCAAGAGACCCAGTACTTC. Encoded protein: CASSLWGLQETQYF.

The chain employs TRBV4-2 and TRBJ2-2; 10 bases line up with TRBD1. Per germline, CDR1 LGHNA and CDR2 YNFKEQ. The ends lost 0 bases at V and 6 bases at J; junction bases unmatched: 4. The CDR3 has 16 amino acids. The CDR3 DNA follows: TGTGCCAGCAGCCAAGATCCCGACAGGGGGCCCGGGGAGCTGTTTTTT. This gives the protein CASSQDPDRGPGELFF.

This chain connects TRBV11-2 to TRBJ2-2; D is perhaps TRBD1 (5 bases). Germline-derived CDR1 and CDR2 are SGHAT and FQNNGV. This CDR3 is built from 15 residues. Trimming removed 5 bases from V and 2 bases from J, with 12 bases in between. This CDR3 reads CASSHRTHNTGELFF. Written as DNA, the CDR3 is TGTGCCAGCAGCCATCGGACACACAACACCGGGGAGCTGTTTTTT.

The sample holds a few counts of this clone. The chain is built from TRBV19 and TRBJ1-3; D gene unclear. The CDR3 consists of 14 residues. The V gene lost 5 bases and the J gene lost 0 bases, with 8 bases spanning the gap. Per the germline V gene, CDR1 is LNHDA and CDR2 is SQIVND (reference sequence). CDR3: CASSPGSSGNTIYF. CDR3 DNA sequence: TGTGCCAGTAGTCCGGGAAGCTCTGGAAACACCATATATTTT.

This chain connects TRBV19 to TRBJ2-1; TRBD1 agrees at 7 bases. Germline V gives CDR1 LNHDA, CDR2 SQIVND (reference sequence). V gave up 3 bases and J gave up 7 bases; unmatched junction bases: 6. The CDR3 spans 14 residues. DNA of the CDR3: TGTGCCAGTAGTATCATGGGACAGATGAATGAGCAGTTCTTC. The encoded protein is CASSIMGQMNEQFF.

This clone is labeled as medium-sized. The chain uses TRBV27 and TRBJ1-2, with TRBD1 identical over 11 bases. V shed 3 bases, J shed 7 bases, and the junction held 7 bases outside the gene matches. Germline V gene data show CDR1 as MNHEY and CDR2 as SMNVEV (reference sequence). The CDR3 length is 15 residues. The CDR3 DNA is TGTGCCAGCAGTTTTCGGGACAGGGGGTTTTCTGGCTACACCTTC. Encoded protein: CASSFRDRGFSGYTF.

The rearrangement joins TRBV14 to TRBJ2-7; D possibly corresponds to TRBD2 (6 bases). The V gene's germline CDR1 is SGHDN and CDR2 FVKESK. The CDR3 is made up of 16 amino acids. Trimming removed 1 base at V and 0 bases at J, with 13 bases between. This CDR3 is CASSQVGGKSSYEQYF. The CDR3 region has the DNA TGTGCCAGCAGCCAAGTTGGCGGGAAGTCCTCCTACGAGCAGTACTTC. The full variable domain, completed using reference TRBV14 and TRBJ2-7, is EAGVTQFPSHSVIEKGQTVTLRCDPISGHDNLYWYRRVMGKEIKFLLHFVKESKQDESGMPNNRFLAERTGGTYSTLKVQPAELEDSGVYFCASSQVGGKSSYEQYFGPGTRLTVT.

This clone was counted a single time. This chain connects TRBV7-9 to TRBJ2-1, with 13 bases matching TRBD2. The CDR3 spans 15 residues. The V gene end was trimmed by 5 bases and the J gene end by 8 bases; junction bases not matched to a gene: 6. Looked up from germline, CDR1 is SEHNR and CDR2 is FQNEAQ (reference sequence). This CDR3 reads CASSRLAGGVHEQFF. CDR3 nucleotide sequence: TGTGCCAGCAGCCGACTAGCGGGAGGAGTCCATGAGCAGTTCTTC.

CDR3 DNA: TGTGCCAGCAGCTCCACTATCACAGATACGCAGTATTTT. Translating it yields CASSSTITDTQYF. The rearrangement links TRBV13 to TRBJ2-3; D not resolved. V lost 4 bases, J lost 2 bases, and 7 bases lay in between. The CDR3 covers 13 residues. CDR1 and CDR2 (germline): PRHDT, FYEKMQ (reference sequence).

The gene calls are TRBV9 and TRBJ2-1; weak D call: TRBD1 (5 bases). The CDR3 is 13 residues long. Trimming removed 2 bases from V and 12 bases from J, with 15 bases in between. Germline V CDR1 and CDR2: SGDLS, YYNGEE. The CDR3 region is CASSVGQGMGQFF. The CDR3 DNA sequence: TGTGCCAGCAGCGTGGGGCAGGGTATGGGGCAGTTCTTC.

The chain employs TRBV28 and TRBJ1-1; 7 nucleotides agree with TRBD1. Germline CDR1 and CDR2: MDHEN and SYDVKM. The CDR3 contains 14 residues. Trimming cost V 4 bases and J 7 bases; bases outside gene matches: 9. The CDR3 spells CASSSSTGLFEAFF. The CDR3 DNA sequence: TGTGCCAGCAGTTCCTCGACAGGGTTATTTGAAGCTTTCTTT. Filled out from reference TRBV28 and TRBJ1-1, the complete variable domain reads DVKVTQSSRYLVKRTGEKVFLECVQDMDHENMFWYRQDPGLGLRLIYFSYDVKMKEKGDIPEGYSVSREKKERFSLILESASTNQTSMYLCASSSSTGLFEAFFGQGTRLTVV.

The chain combines TRBV5-1 with TRBJ1-4; TRBD1 matches at 7 bases. The junction had 2 bases not matched to a gene; V was cut back by 0 bases and J by 0 bases. The CDR3 is 16 amino acids. CDR1 SGHRS and CDR2 YFSETQ come from the germline V gene. The CDR3 bases are TGCGCCAGCAGCTTGGGGGGGACAGCAACTAATGAAAAACTGTTTTTT. Translated, it gives CASSLGGTATNEKLFF.

The chain links TRBV19 to TRBJ2-3; 9 nucleotides agree with TRBD2. V lost 10 bases to trimming and J lost 0 bases; unmatched junction nucleotides: 5. The CDR3 runs 14 residues. Germline V gene data show CDR1 as LNHDA and CDR2 as SQIVND (reference sequence). Written as DNA, the CDR3 is TGTGCCACCACGACTAGCGGAAGCACAGATACGCAGTATTTT. Residues: CATTTSGSTDTQYF.